The 15 T cell receptor beta chains reported below all come from one sample, sequenced in a study of technical replicates of blood from several donors. Produced via immunoSEQ multiplex PCR; TCRdb's table is partial and in-frame only. The table lists more than 75,000 clones, roughly 93% of them singletons, with 0.24% in the top ten. The sample was T cells isolated from PBMCs. These receptors were obtained from a human donor in good health.

The chain employs TRBV19 and TRBJ2-1, with 10 bases matching TRBD2. V was clipped by 5 bases and J by 4 bases; unmatched bases: 11. Germline lookup yields CDR1 LNHDA and CDR2 SQIVND (reference sequence). This CDR3 has 17 residues. CDR3 sequence reads: CASSPKETGLAYNEQFF. The CDR3 nucleotides are TGTGCCAGTAGTCCGAAAGAAACGGGACTAGCGTACAATGAGCAGTTCTTC.

The J gene is TRBJ2-5, the V gene TRBV2, with 10 positions matching TRBD2. With 2 bases clipped from V and 3 bases from J, the junction kept 3 bases outside the gene matches. The CDR3 is made up of 15 amino acids. Germline V gene sequence: CDR1 SNHLY, CDR2 FYNNEI. The CDR3 is CASSESGLAEETQYF. DNA for the CDR3: TGTGCCAGCAGTGAATCTGGACTAGCGGAAGAGACCCAGTACTTC. The variable domain in full, completed from reference TRBV2 and TRBJ2-5, reads EPEVTQTPSHQVTQMGQEVILRCVPISNHLYFYWYRQILGQKVEFLVSFYNNEISEKSEIFDDQFSVERPDGSNFTLKIRSTKLEDSAMYFCASSESGLAEETQYFGPGTRLLVL.

The chain couples TRBV19 to TRBJ2-7, with D uncertain. With 1 base removed from V and 1 base from J, the gap between germline ends came to 5 bases. The CDR3 is made up of 13 amino acids. Per the germline V gene, CDR1 is LNHDA and CDR2 is SQIVND (reference sequence). CDR3 coding DNA: TGTGCCAGTAGTATAGGCCAGTCCTACGAGCAGTACTTC. Protein product: CASSIGQSYEQYF.

This chain connects TRBV11-3 to TRBJ1-1; 11 nucleotides agree with TRBD1. CDR1 is SGHNT, CDR2 YENEEA, per germline. The CDR3 contains 17 residues. V shed 5 bases, J shed 4 bases, and the junction held 12 bases outside the gene matches. CDR3 DNA: TGTGCCAGCAGCCAAGTTTGGGACAGGGGGATTCGCACTGAAGCTTTCTTT. As protein: CASSQVWDRGIRTEAFF.

This clone was seen a single time. The genes are TRBV5-8 and TRBJ2-1, with no clear D. The CDR3 length is 12 residues. Germline-derived CDR1 and CDR2 are SGHTS and YDEGEE. V lost 0 bases and J 6 bases, leaving 4 bases between the germline ends. As DNA, the CDR3 is TGTGCCAGCAGCTTGGGGCTCAATGAGCAGTTCTTC. Translation: CASSLGLNEQFF.

The chain couples TRBV27 to TRBJ2-1; D is uncertain. Germline V gene sequence: CDR1 MNHEY, CDR2 SMNVEV (reference sequence). The ends were cut back, 2 bases at V and 9 bases at J, with 11 bases in the middle. The length of the CDR3 is 13 residues. The CDR3 region is CASSLTRIGEQFF. Here the CDR3 DNA reads TGTGCCAGCAGTTTAACCAGGATCGGTGAGCAGTTCTTC.

The rearrangement links TRBV18 to TRBJ1-2; the D is unclear. Trimming removed 3 bases at V and 4 bases at J, with 9 bases between. This CDR3 contains 13 residues. Germline V gives CDR1 KGHSH, CDR2 LQKENI. For the CDR3, the DNA is TGTGCCAGCTCACCGGCCCAGTCCTATGGCTACACCTTC. As protein: CASSPAQSYGYTF.

The rearrangement uses TRBV7-9 and TRBJ2-2; no firm D call. Between the trimmed V and J ends, which lost 7 bases and 4 bases, there was a span of 25 bases. Germline V gene lookup returns CDR1 SEHNR and CDR2 FQNEAQ (reference sequence). The CDR3 consists of 18 residues. CDR3 sequence (DNA): TGTGCCAGCATCTTTGAGTCCCGGGTCCGTAAGCTCACCGGGGAGCTGTTTTTT. This gives the protein CASIFESRVRKLTGELFF. The full variable domain, its missing parts supplied by reference TRBV7-9 and TRBJ2-2, is DTGVSQNPRHKITKRGQNVTFRCDPISEHNRLYWYRQTLGQGPEFLTYFQNEAQLEKSRLLSDRFSAERPKGSFSTLEIQRTEQGDSAMYLCASIFESRVRKLTGELFFGEGSRLTVL.

The chain uses TRBV27 and TRBJ1-2; 7 nucleotides match TRBD1. Per germline, CDR1 MNHEY and CDR2 SMNVEV (reference sequence). V gave up 6 bases and J gave up 2 bases; unmatched junction bases: 12. The CDR3 runs to 16 residues. For the CDR3, the DNA is TGTGCCAGCAGCTTAACCGGGACAGACTTCAACTATGGCTACACCTTC. It is translated as CASSLTGTDFNYGYTF.

The sample holds a few counts of this clone. This chain's CDR3 is CATSRAQGYQPQHF. DNA for the CDR3: TGTGCCACCAGCAGAGCTCAGGGGTATCAGCCCCAGCATTTT. The chain couples TRBV15 to TRBJ1-5; D is possibly TRBD1 (6 bases). The CDR3 spans 14 residues. Germline V gene lookup returns CDR1 LNHNV and CDR2 YYDKDF (reference sequence). Trimming cost V 1 base and J 5 bases, with 9 bases left between them.

The gene calls are TRBV6-9 and TRBJ2-1; 9 bases match TRBD2. Per germline, CDR1 MNHGY and CDR2 SVAAGI. The CDR3 loop spans 17 amino acids. The trim removed 3 bases at V and 5 bases at J, leaving 11 bases unmatched. CDR3 sequence: CASSYGGGAIFHNEQFF. Written as DNA, the CDR3 is TGTGCCAGCAGTTACGGCGGGGGGGCAATTTTTCACAATGAGCAGTTCTTC.

This chain links TRBV29-1 with TRBJ1-2; perhaps TRBD1 as D (5 bases). CDR1 is SQVTM, CDR2 ANQGSEA, per germline. V lost 0 bases and J lost 2, with 10 bases in between. The CDR3 loop spans 14 amino acids. DNA for the CDR3: TGCAGCGTTGAAGATGGGGGGTTCAACTATGGCTACACCTTC. It specifies CSVEDGGFNYGYTF.

This clone has just one count. This chain connects TRBV13 to TRBJ2-3; 9 positions match TRBD2. Trimming cost V 8 bases and J 1 base; bases outside gene matches: 7. Germline CDR1 and CDR2: PRHDT and FYEKMQ (reference sequence). The CDR3 length is 15 residues. CDR3 protein: CASHDIAGGTDTQYF. CDR3 nucleotides: TGTGCCAGCCACGATATAGCGGGGGGCACAGATACGCAGTATTTT.

The sample holds one count of this clone. The CDR3 coding sequence is TGCGCCAGCAGCTTGCCGGGACTAGTAGAAACTGAGCAGTTCTTC. Translating gives CASSLPGLVETEQFF. This chain links TRBV5-1 with TRBJ2-1; 8 nucleotides align to TRBD2. The CDR3 spans 15 residues. V trimming: 1 base; J trimming: 9 bases; junction bases outside the gene matches: 9. CDR1 is SGHRS, CDR2 YFSETQ, per germline.

CDR3: CASSVETGQTLHF. As DNA, the CDR3 is TGCGCCAGCAGCGTGGAGACAGGGCAAACCCTCCACTTT. This chain joins TRBV5-1 and TRBJ1-6, with TRBD1 identical over 7 bases. The CDR3 has 13 residues. J lost 14 bases, V lost 4 bases, and 9 bases had no gene match. Germline V gene lookup returns CDR1 SGHRS and CDR2 YFSETQ. Full variable domain (rest looked up from reference TRBV5-1 and TRBJ1-6): KAGVTQTPRYLIKTRGQQVTLSCSPISGHRSVSWYQQTPGQGLQFLFEYFSETQRNKGNFPGRFSGRQFSNSRSEMNVSTLELGDSALYLCASSVETGQTLHFGNGTRLTVT.